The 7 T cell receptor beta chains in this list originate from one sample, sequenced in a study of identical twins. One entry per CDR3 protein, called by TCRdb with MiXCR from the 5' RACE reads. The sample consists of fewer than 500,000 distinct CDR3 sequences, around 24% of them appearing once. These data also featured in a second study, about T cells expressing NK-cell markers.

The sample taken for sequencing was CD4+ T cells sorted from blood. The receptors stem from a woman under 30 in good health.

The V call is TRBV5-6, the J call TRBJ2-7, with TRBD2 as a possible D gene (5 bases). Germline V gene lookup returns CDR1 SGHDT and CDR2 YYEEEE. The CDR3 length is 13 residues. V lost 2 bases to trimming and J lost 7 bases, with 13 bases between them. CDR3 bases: TGTGCCAGCAGCTTAGGAGGAGACGGGGAGCAGTACTTC. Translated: CASSLGGDGEQYF.

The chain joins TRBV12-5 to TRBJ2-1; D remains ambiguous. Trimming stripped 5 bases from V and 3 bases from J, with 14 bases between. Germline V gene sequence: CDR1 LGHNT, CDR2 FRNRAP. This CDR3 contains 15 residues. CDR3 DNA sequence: TGTGCTAGTGGTCCCGGGCCAGCCGACTACAATGAGCAGTTCTTC. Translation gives CASGPGPADYNEQFF.

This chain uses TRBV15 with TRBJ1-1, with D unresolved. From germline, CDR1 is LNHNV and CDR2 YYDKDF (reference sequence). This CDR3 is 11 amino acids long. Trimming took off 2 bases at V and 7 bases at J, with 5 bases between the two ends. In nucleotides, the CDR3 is TGTGCCACCAGCAGAAGGAGTGAAGCTTTCTTT. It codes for CATSRRSEAFF.

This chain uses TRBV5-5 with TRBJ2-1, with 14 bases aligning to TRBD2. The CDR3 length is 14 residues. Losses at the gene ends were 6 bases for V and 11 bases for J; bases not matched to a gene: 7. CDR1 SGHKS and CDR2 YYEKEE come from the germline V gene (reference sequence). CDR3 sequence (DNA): TGTGCCAGCAACCACGGACTAGCGGGAGGAAAGCAGTTCTTC. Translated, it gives CASNHGLAGGKQFF.

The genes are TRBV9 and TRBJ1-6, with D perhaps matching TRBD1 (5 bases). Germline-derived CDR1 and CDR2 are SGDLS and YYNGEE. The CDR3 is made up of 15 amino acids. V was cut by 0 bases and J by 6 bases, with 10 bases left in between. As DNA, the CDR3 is TGTGCCAGCAGCGTAGAACTGGGGCGTAATTCACCCCTCCACTTT. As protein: CASSVELGRNSPLHF. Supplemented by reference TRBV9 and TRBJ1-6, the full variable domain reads DSGVTQTPKHLITATGQRVTLRCSPRSGDLSVYWYQQSLDQGLQFLIQYYNGEERAKGNILERFSAQQFPDLHSELNLSSLELGDSALYFCASSVELGRNSPLHFGNGTRLTVT.

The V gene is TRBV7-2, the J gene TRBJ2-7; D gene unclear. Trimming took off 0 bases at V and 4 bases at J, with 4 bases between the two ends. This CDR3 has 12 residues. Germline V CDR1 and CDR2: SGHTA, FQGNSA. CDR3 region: CASSLAWYEQYF. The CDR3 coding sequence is TGTGCCAGCAGCTTAGCTTGGTACGAGCAGTACTTC.

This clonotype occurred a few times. CDR3 bases: TGTGCCAGCAGTTGGGCTGGGACAGGGGCGTCGGGGACCCAGTACTTC. Translated: CASSWAGTGASGTQYF. The genes are TRBV28 and TRBJ2-5, with 10 bases identical to TRBD1. Trimming at V came to 4 bases and at J to 7 bases, leaving 12 bases not matched to a gene. The CDR3 covers 16 residues. Germline V gives CDR1 MDHEN, CDR2 SYDVKM. The full variable domain, its missing parts supplied by reference TRBV28 and TRBJ2-5, is DVKVTQSSRYLVKRTGEKVFLECVQDMDHENMFWYRQDPGLGLRLIYFSYDVKMKEKGDIPEGYSVSREKKERFSLILESASTNQTSMYLCASSWAGTGASGTQYFGPGTRLLVL.